This TCR beta chain was identified during a study of shared clonotypes between healthy human individuals. For the study at large: CD4 naive cells filled three plates per donor, CD4 memory three, CD8 naive two and CD8 memory one.

Naive CD8 isolation took CD45RO-negative cells positively selected for CCR7 and excluded terminally differentiated effector memory CD45RA+ cells. There are 14 residues in the CDR3. Looked up from germline, CDR1 is LNHDA and CDR2 is SQIVND (reference sequence). J gave up 7 bases and V 1 base, and 3 bases lay outside the gene matches. Libraries were prepared by immunoSEQ multiplex PCR; TCRdb keeps only in-frame clonotypes and omits some of them. The sample lists roughly 2 million clones, just under 95% occurring once. This receptor was identified in a man aged 18 to 29 in good health. This chain uses TRBV19 with TRBJ2-4, with 8 bases aligning to TRBD1. Sequencing was performed on naive CD8+ T cells sorted from blood. CDR3 DNA: TGTGCCAGTAGTATAGCTACAGGGGGGAACATTCAGTACTTC. Its translation is CASSIATGGNIQYF.